This T cell receptor (beta chain) emerged from a study of regulatory T cells in long-lasting Graves disease. To make TCR beta libraries, researchers used iRepertoire HTBI primers and Arm-PCR of CDR3 regions. In the original workflow: The identification of 50 to 65 TRBV and roughly 14 TRBJ segments was made across samples. TCRdb called the multiplex PCR reads again in MiXCR, with one record for every CDR3 protein. The authors' filters were not applied to this entry. This table holds around 340,000 distinct CDR3 sequences, around 19% found once. As to time point: persistent/refractory GD, antithyroid drugs over 5 years with positive TRAb. Extracted PBMC RNA gave rise to the TCR library. Deletions cut 0 bases from V and 6 bases from J, with 10 bases between. Germline V gene lookup returns CDR1 MNHEY and CDR2 SVGEGT. CDR3 size: 14 residues.

V usage is TRBV6-2 or TRBV6-3 and J usage is TRBJ2-3; possibly TRBD1 for D (6 bases). This sample comprised peripheral blood mononuclear cells (PBMCs), obtained when the disease was refractory, from a patient treated with antithyroid drugs. The clonotype was recovered from a female donor with Graves disease. The CDR3 DNA sequence: TGTGCCAGCAGTTACTCGCCAGGGGAGGATACGCAGTATTTT. It yields the protein CASSYSPGEDTQYF.